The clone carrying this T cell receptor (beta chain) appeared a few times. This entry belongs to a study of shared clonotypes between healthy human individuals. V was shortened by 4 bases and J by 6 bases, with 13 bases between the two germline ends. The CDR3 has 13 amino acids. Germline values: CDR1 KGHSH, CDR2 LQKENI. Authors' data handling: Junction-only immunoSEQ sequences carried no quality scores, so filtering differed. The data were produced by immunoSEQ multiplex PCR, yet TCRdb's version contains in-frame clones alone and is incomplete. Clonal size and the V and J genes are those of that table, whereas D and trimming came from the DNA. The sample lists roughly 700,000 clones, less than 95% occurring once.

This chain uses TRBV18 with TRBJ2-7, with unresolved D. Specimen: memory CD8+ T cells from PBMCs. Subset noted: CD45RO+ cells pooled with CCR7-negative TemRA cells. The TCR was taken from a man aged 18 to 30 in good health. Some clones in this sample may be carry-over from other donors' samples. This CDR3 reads CASSQGSPLEQYF. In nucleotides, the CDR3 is TGTGCCAGCTCACAAGGGTCCCCTCTCGAGCAGTACTTC.